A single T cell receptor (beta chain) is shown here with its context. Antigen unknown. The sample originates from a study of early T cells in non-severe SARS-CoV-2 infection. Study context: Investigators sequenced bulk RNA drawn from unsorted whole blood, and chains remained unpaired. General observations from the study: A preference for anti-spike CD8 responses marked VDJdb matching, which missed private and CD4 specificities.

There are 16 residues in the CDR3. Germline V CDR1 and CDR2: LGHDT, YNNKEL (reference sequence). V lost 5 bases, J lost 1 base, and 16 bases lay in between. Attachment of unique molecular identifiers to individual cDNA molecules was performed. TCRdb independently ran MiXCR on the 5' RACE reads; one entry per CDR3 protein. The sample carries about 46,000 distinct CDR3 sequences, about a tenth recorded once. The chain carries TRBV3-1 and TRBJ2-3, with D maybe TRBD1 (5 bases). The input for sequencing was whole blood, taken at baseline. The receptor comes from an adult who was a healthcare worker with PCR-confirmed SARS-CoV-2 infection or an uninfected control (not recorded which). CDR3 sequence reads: CASSASWEGGTDTQYF. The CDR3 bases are TGTGCCAGCAGCGCAAGTTGGGAAGGGGGCACAGATACGCAGTATTTT.